These 28 T cell receptor beta chains share one sample of origin, sequenced in a study of OX40 agonist ivuxolimab in advanced cancers. Using immunoSEQ multiplex PCR, the repertoire was profiled, and TCRdb retains in-frame clones only, with some absent. The table includes tens of thousands of clones, 70% to 90% detected once. This specimen consisted of CD4+ or CD8+ T cells sorted from blood, obtained in a trial of the OX40 agonist ivuxolimab. These TCRs come from an adult with an advanced solid tumor such as melanoma, head and neck, liver or kidney cancer.

The table lists this clone with a count of one. The V gene is TRBV7-2, the J gene TRBJ2-1; TRBD2 agrees at 9 bases. This CDR3 has 14 amino acids. Trimming took 7 bases from V and 8 from J; bases not matched to a gene: 9. Germline-derived CDR1 and CDR2 are SGHTA and FQGNSA. CDR3 nucleotides: TGTGCCAGCAACCCGGGACTAGCCGCGTATGAGCAGTTCTTC. The encoded protein is CASNPGLAAYEQFF.

Only a few counts were recorded for this clone. V and J are TRBV28 and TRBJ2-2, with D possibly being TRBD1 or TRBD2 (5 bases each). The CDR3 has 15 residues. The V gene's germline CDR1 is MDHEN and CDR2 SYDVKM. Trimming left V 2 bases short and J 5 bases short, with 12 bases between. The CDR3 sequence: CASSLQGPPTGELFF. In DNA, the CDR3 is TGTGCCAGCAGTTTACAGGGACCACCGACCGGGGAGCTGTTTTTT.

This clone occurred a few times. The gene calls are TRBV30 and TRBJ1-1, with D hard to call. The CDR3 extends over 13 amino acids. Germline V gene lookup returns CDR1 GTSNPN and CDR2 SVGIG (reference sequence). Trimming stripped 2 bases from V and 1 base from J, with 8 bases between. DNA of the CDR3: TGTGCCTGGAGTTATTGGAAGAACACTGAAGCTTTCTTT. Translated: CAWSYWKNTEAFF.

J is TRBJ1-1 and V is TRBV9; D remains unclear. The CDR3 contains 14 residues. Looked up from germline, CDR1 is SGDLS and CDR2 is YYNGEE. V lost 0 bases and J lost 2, with 8 bases in between. CDR3: CASSVVTLNTEAFF. CDR3 nucleotide sequence: TGTGCCAGCAGCGTAGTCACCCTAAACACTGAAGCTTTCTTT.

This clone was found once. V usage is TRBV7-6 and J usage is TRBJ2-1; 9 bases are a match to TRBD2. V gave up 2 bases and J gave up 9 bases; unmatched junction bases: 8. Germline V gives CDR1 SGHVS, CDR2 FNYEAQ. The CDR3 sequence is 15 residues long. For the CDR3, the DNA is TGTGCCAGCAGCTTATTGGTAGCGGGAGCCAGTGAGCAGTTCTTC. Encoded protein: CASSLLVAGASEQFF.

This sequence joins TRBV20-1 and TRBJ2-1, with no clear D. Trimming removed 3 bases from V and 9 bases from J, with 9 bases in between. Germline values: CDR1 DFQATT, CDR2 SNEGSKA (reference sequence). CDR3 size: 11 residues. CDR3 sequence: CSARFSFEQFF. The CDR3 DNA follows: TGCAGTGCTAGGTTTAGTTTTGAGCAGTTCTTC.

The chain uses TRBV18 and TRBJ2-6; D not resolved. CDR1 and CDR2 (germline): KGHSH, LQKENI. The CDR3 has 16 residues. V dropped 3 bases and J dropped 0 bases, with 9 bases sitting between them. CDR3 residues: CASSPGRSSGANVLTF. The CDR3 nucleotides read TGTGCCAGCTCACCTGGACGGAGCTCTGGGGCCAACGTCCTGACTTTC.

This sequence joins TRBV6-5 and TRBJ1-2; D possibly corresponds to TRBD1 (6 bases). CDR1 is MNHEY and CDR2 is SVGAGI in the germline V gene. The CDR3 consists of 13 residues. Trimming stripped 7 bases from V and 7 bases from J, with 16 bases between. The CDR3 nucleotides are TGTGCCAGCAAGCGGGCATTCAGGGGTGGCTACACCTTC. This gives the protein CASKRAFRGGYTF.

V usage is TRBV7-9 and J usage is TRBJ2-7, with D possibly matching TRBD1 (6 bases). The germline gives CDR1 SEHNR, CDR2 FQNEAQ (reference sequence). Trimming took 2 bases from V and 7 from J, leaving 15 bases between them. The CDR3 runs to 14 residues. This chain's CDR3 is CASSLTLSGDEQYF. The CDR3 region has the DNA TGTGCCAGCAGCTTAACACTATCAGGGGATGAGCAGTACTTC.

The V and J genes are TRBV28 and TRBJ2-7; 12 bases agree with TRBD1. J gave up 0 bases and V 4 bases, and 4 bases lay outside the gene matches. Germline lookup yields CDR1 MDHEN and CDR2 SYDVKM. This CDR3 comprises 16 residues. DNA for the CDR3: TGTGCCAGCAGTTCCGAGGGACAGGGGGCCTCCTACGAGCAGTACTTC. This translates into CASSSEGQGASYEQYF.

The chain links TRBV28 to TRBJ2-7, with D perhaps being TRBD1 or TRBD2 (7 bases each). V was clipped by 8 bases and J by 3 bases, with 14 bases between them. The CDR3 length is 13 residues. The germline V gene has CDR1 MDHEN and CDR2 SYDVKM. The CDR3 loop is CASGSGGDYEQYF. CDR3 nucleotide sequence: TGTGCCAGCGGGTCAGGGGGGGACTACGAGCAGTACTTC.

The V and J genes are TRBV30 and TRBJ1-1, with D possibly TRBD1 on 6 matching bases. The CDR3 has 13 residues. The germline V and J ends were trimmed by 4 bases and 0 bases, with 9 bases remaining between them. CDR1 and CDR2 from the germline V gene are GTSNPN and SVGIG (reference sequence). The CDR3 here is CAWKGHLNTEAFF. CDR3 bases: TGTGCCTGGAAGGGACACTTGAACACTGAAGCTTTCTTT. Using reference TRBV30 and TRBJ1-1 for the parts outside the CDR3, the full variable domain is SQTIHQWPATLVQPVGSPLSLECTVEGTSNPNLYWYRQAAGRGLQLLFYSVGIGQISSEVPQNLSASRPQDRQFILSSKKLLLSDSGFYLCAWKGHLNTEAFFGQGTRLTVV.

In DNA form, the CDR3 reads TGTGCCAGCAGACAAACTAGCGGGAGCTTTACTGGCGGGGAGCTGTTTTTT. This gives the protein CASRQTSGSFTGGELFF. The rearrangement uses TRBV28 and TRBJ2-2; 11 bases align to TRBD2. Per the germline V gene, CDR1 is MDHEN and CDR2 is SYDVKM. This CDR3 is built from 17 residues. The junction had 13 bases not matched to a gene; V was cut back by 6 bases and J by 7 bases.

This clone is a singleton in its sample. The chain combines TRBV10-3 with TRBJ2-5, with a possible D match to TRBD2 (6 bases). V dropped 2 bases and J dropped 7 bases, with 14 bases sitting between them. The CDR3 covers 14 residues. CDR1 is ENHRY and CDR2 is SYGVKD in the germline V gene. The CDR3: CAISEPGTPGTQYF. The CDR3 DNA is TGTGCCATCAGTGAGCCCGGGACTCCAGGGACCCAGTACTTC.

This chain joins TRBV6-1 and TRBJ1-2; 8 nucleotides align to TRBD1. The CDR3 has 14 amino acids. V gave up 6 bases and J gave up 4 bases; unmatched junction bases: 7. CDR1 is MNHNS and CDR2 is SASEGT in the germline V gene. For the CDR3, the DNA is TGTGCCAGCAGCTCCCCCGGACAGGGCTATGGCTACACCTTC. Its protein product is CASSSPGQGYGYTF.

This clone was seen just once. The DNA of the CDR3 is TGTGCCAGCAGTCCTAGCGGGTATACCGGGGAGCTGTTTTTT. It codes for CASSPSGYTGELFF. This sequence joins TRBV6-6 and TRBJ2-2; 8 bases agree with TRBD2. Germline CDR1 reads MNHNY; CDR2 reads SVGAGI (reference sequence). Trimming at V came to 5 bases and at J to 5 bases, leaving 4 bases not matched to a gene. The CDR3 has 14 residues.

The chain employs TRBV29-1 and TRBJ2-1; 10 bases match TRBD2. Germline V gene sequence: CDR1 SQVTM, CDR2 ANQGSEA. The CDR3 has 15 amino acids. Trimming cost V 6 bases and J 5 bases; bases outside gene matches: 10. The CDR3 here is CSVNVGLAGDNEQFF. The DNA of the CDR3 is TGCAGCGTCAATGTAGGGCTAGCGGGAGACAATGAGCAGTTCTTC.

The chain recombines TRBV7-3 with TRBJ1-1; D gene unclear. CDR1 and CDR2 from the germline V gene are SGHTA and FQGTGA. Trimming removed 4 bases from V and 3 bases from J, with 6 bases in between. This CDR3 comprises 12 residues. CDR3 coding DNA: TGTGCCAGCAGCTACACAGACACTGAAGCTTTCTTT. It encodes CASSYTDTEAFF.

The genes are TRBV4-3 and TRBJ2-6; 9 nucleotides align to TRBD2. Germline V gives CDR1 LGHNA, CDR2 YSLEER. The CDR3 loop spans 20 amino acids. Trimming at V came to 1 base and at J to 0 bases, leaving 10 bases not matched to a gene. CDR3 DNA sequence: TGCGCCAGCAGCCAAGGGTTGCTAGCGGGAACAATCTCTGGGGCCAACGTCCTGACTTTC. Its translation: CASSQGLLAGTISGANVLTF.

The chain couples TRBV7-2 to TRBJ1-5; possibly TRBD1 for D (6 bases). CDR1 and CDR2 (germline): SGHTA, FQGNSA. The CDR3 length is 15 residues. V gave up 5 bases and J gave up 0 bases, with 11 bases separating them. The CDR3 sequence: CASSRTDNSNQPQHF. The DNA of the CDR3 is TGTGCCAGCAGCCGGACAGACAATAGCAATCAGCCCCAGCATTTT.

This chain links TRBV28 with TRBJ2-1; D might be TRBD2 (5 bases). CDR1 and CDR2 from the germline V gene are MDHEN and SYDVKM. The CDR3 contains 17 residues. Deletions cut 2 bases from V and 5 bases from J, with 19 bases between. The DNA of the CDR3 is TGTGCCAGCAGTTTACGCTTTTGGGGAGTTAGCAACAATGAGCAGTTCTTC. This translates into CASSLRFWGVSNNEQFF. Using reference TRBV28 and TRBJ2-1 for the parts outside the CDR3, the full variable domain is DVKVTQSSRYLVKRTGEKVFLECVQDMDHENMFWYRQDPGLGLRLIYFSYDVKMKEKGDIPEGYSVSREKKERFSLILESASTNQTSMYLCASSLRFWGVSNNEQFFGPGTRLTVL.

The chain links TRBV14 to TRBJ2-2; tentative D call: TRBD2 (5 bases). The V end was cut by 4 bases, the J end by 4 bases, with 16 bases between. Germline V gene sequence: CDR1 SGHDN, CDR2 FVKESK. This CDR3 spans 16 amino acids. The CDR3 region has the DNA TGTGCCAGCAGCCCTAGGGTTGGGAGAGGCACCGGGGAGCTGTTTTTT. Protein: CASSPRVGRGTGELFF.

The chain couples TRBV5-1 to TRBJ1-3, with 8 bases aligning to TRBD1. Trimming took 4 bases from V and 3 from J; bases not matched to a gene: 6. Germline CDR1 is SGHRS and CDR2 is YFSETQ. This CDR3 comprises 15 residues. The CDR3 DNA is TGCGCCAGCAGCGCGGACAGGGATTTTGGAAACACCATATATTTT. This gives the protein CASSADRDFGNTIYF.

This sequence joins TRBV29-1 and TRBJ2-3; 8 bases fit TRBD2. Trimming cost V 4 bases and J 3 bases; bases outside gene matches: 3. The CDR3 extends over 13 amino acids. CDR1 and CDR2 from the germline V gene are SQVTM and ANQGSEA. This CDR3 reads CSVAGLETDTQYF. The CDR3 nucleotides are TGCAGCGTTGCGGGACTAGAGACAGATACGCAGTATTTT.

The J gene is TRBJ2-7, the V gene TRBV6-1, with D possibly being TRBD1 (5 bases). Germline V lookup: CDR1 MNHNS, CDR2 SASEGT. The length of the CDR3 is 13 residues. Trimming stripped 8 bases from V and 6 bases from J, with 17 bases between. CDR3 nucleotides: TGTGCCAGCCTTCCAGGGTCTAGTAGCGAGCAGTACTTC. It codes for CASLPGSSSEQYF.

The chain carries TRBV6-6 and TRBJ2-7; 10 nucleotides agree with TRBD2. V lost 6 bases to trimming and J lost 3 bases; unmatched junction nucleotides: 8. CDR3 size: 15 residues. The germline V gene has CDR1 MNHNY and CDR2 SVGAGI (reference sequence). The CDR3 DNA reads TGTGCCAGCAGCACTGCTAGCGGGAGTTTCTACGAGCAGTACTTC. Translated: CASSTASGSFYEQYF.

The chain couples TRBV11-2 to TRBJ2-1, with 10 nucleotides matching TRBD2. CDR3 size: 15 residues. Germline V gene data show CDR1 as SGHAT and CDR2 as FQNNGV. The V and J ends lost 4 bases and 8 bases, in that order; junction bases with no gene match: 8. CDR3 coding DNA: TGTGCCAGCAGCTCTCTAGCGGGAGCGGGTTATGAGCAGTTCTTC. This translates into CASSSLAGAGYEQFF.

The V call is TRBV5-5, the J call TRBJ2-5; D remains unclear. Germline assignment: CDR1 SGHKS and CDR2 YYEKEE (reference sequence). The CDR3 is 15 residues long. V lost 0 bases, J lost 5 bases, and 14 bases lay in between. The CDR3 DNA is TGTGCCAGCAGCTTGGGGTTTGGGGATTCCGAGACCCAGTACTTC. Translating gives CASSLGFGDSETQYF.